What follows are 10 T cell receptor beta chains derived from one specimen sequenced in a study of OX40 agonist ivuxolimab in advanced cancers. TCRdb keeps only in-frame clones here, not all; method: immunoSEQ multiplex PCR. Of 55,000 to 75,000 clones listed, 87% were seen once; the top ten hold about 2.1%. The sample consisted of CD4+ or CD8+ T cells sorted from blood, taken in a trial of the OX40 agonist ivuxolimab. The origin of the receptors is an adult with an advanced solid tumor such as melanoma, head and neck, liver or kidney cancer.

The CDR3 loop is CASSQQNNQPQHF. The CDR3 nucleotides read TGTGCCAGCAGCCAACAGAACAATCAGCCCCAGCATTTT. V and J are TRBV7-4 and TRBJ1-5; D remains unclear. The V and J ends lost 5 bases and 3 bases respectively, with 8 bases between them. Germline V gene sequence: CDR1 SGHVT, CDR2 SQSDAQ. The CDR3 is 13 residues long.

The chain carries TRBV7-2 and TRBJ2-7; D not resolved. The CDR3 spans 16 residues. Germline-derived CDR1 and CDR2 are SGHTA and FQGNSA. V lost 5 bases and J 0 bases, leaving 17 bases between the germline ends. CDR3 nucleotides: TGTGCCAGCAGCCCCCATCGGGTATCGAGCTCCTACGAGCAGTACTTC. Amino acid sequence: CASSPHRVSSSYEQYF.

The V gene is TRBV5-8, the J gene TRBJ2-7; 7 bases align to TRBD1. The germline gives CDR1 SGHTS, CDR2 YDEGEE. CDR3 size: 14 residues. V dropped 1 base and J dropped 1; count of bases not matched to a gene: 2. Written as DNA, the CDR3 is TGTGCCAGCAGCTTGAGGGGGCCATCCTACGAGCAGTACTTC. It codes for CASSLRGPSYEQYF.

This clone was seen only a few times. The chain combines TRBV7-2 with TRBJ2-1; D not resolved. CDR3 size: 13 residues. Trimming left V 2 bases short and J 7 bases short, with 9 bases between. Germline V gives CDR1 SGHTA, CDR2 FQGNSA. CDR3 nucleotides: TGTGCCAGCAGCTTATTTCGAGGAAATGAGCAGTTCTTC. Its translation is CASSLFRGNEQFF.

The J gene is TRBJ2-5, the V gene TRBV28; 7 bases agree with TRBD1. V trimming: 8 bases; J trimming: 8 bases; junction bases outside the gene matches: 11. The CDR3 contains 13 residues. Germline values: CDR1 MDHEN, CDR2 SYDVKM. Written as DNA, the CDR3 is TGTGCCAGCCACAACAGGGGTACGGGTACCCAGTACTTC. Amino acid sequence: CASHNRGTGTQYF.

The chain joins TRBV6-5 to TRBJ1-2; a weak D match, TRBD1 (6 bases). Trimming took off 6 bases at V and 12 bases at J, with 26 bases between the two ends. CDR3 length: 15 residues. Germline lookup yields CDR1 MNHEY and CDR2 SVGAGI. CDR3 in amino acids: CASRISNRAIGADTF. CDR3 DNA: TGTGCCAGCAGAATCAGTAACAGGGCAATAGGGGCAGACACCTTC.

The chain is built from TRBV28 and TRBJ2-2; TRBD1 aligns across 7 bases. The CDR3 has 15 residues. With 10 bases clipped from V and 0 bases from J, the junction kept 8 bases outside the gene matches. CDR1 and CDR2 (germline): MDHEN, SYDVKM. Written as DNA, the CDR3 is TGTGCCACCGGACTGGACAGGCCGAACACCGGGGAGCTGTTTTTT. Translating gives CATGLDRPNTGELFF. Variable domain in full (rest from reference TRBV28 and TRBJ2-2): DVKVTQSSRYLVKRTGEKVFLECVQDMDHENMFWYRQDPGLGLRLIYFSYDVKMKEKGDIPEGYSVSREKKERFSLILESASTNQTSMYLCATGLDRPNTGELFFGEGSRLTVL.

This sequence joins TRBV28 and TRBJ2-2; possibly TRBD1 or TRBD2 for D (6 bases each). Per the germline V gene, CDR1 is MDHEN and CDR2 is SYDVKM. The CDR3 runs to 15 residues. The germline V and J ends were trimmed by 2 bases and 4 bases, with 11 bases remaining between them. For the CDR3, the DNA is TGTGCCAGCAGTTTACCCAGGGGACTCACCGGGGAGCTGTTTTTT. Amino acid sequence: CASSLPRGLTGELFF.

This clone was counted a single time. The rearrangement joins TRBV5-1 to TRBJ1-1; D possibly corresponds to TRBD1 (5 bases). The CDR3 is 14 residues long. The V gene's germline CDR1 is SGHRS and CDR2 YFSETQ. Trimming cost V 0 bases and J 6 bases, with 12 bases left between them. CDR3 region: CASSLAGAGAEAFF. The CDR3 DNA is TGCGCCAGCAGCTTGGCCGGGGCCGGGGCTGAAGCTTTCTTT.

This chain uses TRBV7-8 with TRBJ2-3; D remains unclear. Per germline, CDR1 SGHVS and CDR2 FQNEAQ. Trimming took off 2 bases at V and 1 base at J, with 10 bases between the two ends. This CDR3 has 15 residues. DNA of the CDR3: TGTGCCAGCAGCTTAATGGGCGTGGGCACAGATACGCAGTATTTT. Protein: CASSLMGVGTDTQYF.